This T cell receptor (beta chain) was recovered during a study of early T cells in non-severe SARS-CoV-2 infection. Study-level points and caveats: Anti-spike CD8 responses were favored in VDJdb matching, and private and CD4 specificities were missed.

Trimming pared 6 bases from V and 0 bases from J, leaving 5 bases between. Looked up from germline, CDR1 is MNHEY and CDR2 is SMNVEV (reference sequence). This CDR3 comprises 12 residues. Concerning this clonotype itself: What it binds is unknown.

Unique molecular identifier tags were affixed to discrete cDNA molecules. TCRdb analysed the 5' RACE reads with MiXCR anew, one entry per CDR3 protein. This sample carries around 66,000 distinct CDR3 sequences, around 13% of them seen once, and the ten largest clones take roughly 8.3%. This clonotype was sampled from an adult who was a healthcare worker with PCR-confirmed SARS-CoV-2 infection or an uninfected control (not recorded which). What was sequenced was whole blood. V usage is TRBV27 and J usage is TRBJ1-1; D unresolved. In nucleotides, the CDR3 is TGTGCCAGCAGGCACTTGAACACTGAAGCTTTCTTT. It encodes CASRHLNTEAFF.